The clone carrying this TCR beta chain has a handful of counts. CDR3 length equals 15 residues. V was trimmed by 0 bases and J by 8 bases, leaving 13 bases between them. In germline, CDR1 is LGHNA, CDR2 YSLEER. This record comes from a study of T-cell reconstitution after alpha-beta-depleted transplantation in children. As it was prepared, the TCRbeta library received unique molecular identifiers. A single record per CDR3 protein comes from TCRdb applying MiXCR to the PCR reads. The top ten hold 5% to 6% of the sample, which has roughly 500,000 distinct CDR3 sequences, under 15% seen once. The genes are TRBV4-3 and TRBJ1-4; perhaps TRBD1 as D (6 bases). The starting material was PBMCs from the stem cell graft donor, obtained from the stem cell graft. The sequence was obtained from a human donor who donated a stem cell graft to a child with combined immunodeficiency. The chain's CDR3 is CASSQDGRGQEKLFF. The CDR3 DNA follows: TGCGCCAGCAGCCAAGATGGCAGGGGTCAGGAAAAACTGTTTTTT.